Following are 23 T cell receptor beta chains from one sample sequenced in a study of blood T cell repertoires in COVID-19. The table came from immunoSEQ multiplex PCR; TCRdb's copy has only in-frame clones and leaves some out. The sample lists more than 120,000 clones; 75% to 90% were seen once. Sequenced sample: PBMCs or T cells enriched from blood (not recorded which). The receptors derive from a man aged 45-60 years in a cohort exposed to, infected with or recovered from COVID-19 (not recorded which).

The chain recombines TRBV11-2 with TRBJ2-3, with 13 bases identical to TRBD2. Per the germline V gene, CDR1 is SGHAT and CDR2 is FQNNGV. Trimming took 5 bases from V and 4 from J; bases not matched to a gene: 12. This CDR3 comprises 18 residues. CDR3 region: CASSPGVLAGGPSDTQYF. The CDR3 nucleotides read TGTGCCAGCAGCCCGGGGGTACTAGCGGGGGGGCCGTCAGATACGCAGTATTTT.

The J gene is TRBJ1-1, the V gene TRBV27, with unresolved D. The V gene's germline CDR1 is MNHEY and CDR2 SMNVEV (reference sequence). The length of the CDR3 is 13 residues. V lost 7 bases and J lost 6, with 15 bases in between. The CDR3 DNA sequence: TGTGCCAGCACTACGGGAGGCGTCGCTGAAGCTTTCTTT. Its translation is CASTTGGVAEAFF.

V and J are TRBV7-6 and TRBJ2-1, with a weak D call TRBD2 (6 bases). CDR1 is SGHVS, CDR2 FNYEAQ, per germline. The V gene lost 6 bases and the J gene lost 3 bases, with 15 bases spanning the gap. CDR3 length: 15 residues. The CDR3 here is CASRGGPEGYNEQFF. The CDR3 DNA is TGTGCCAGCAGGGGAGGACCGGAGGGCTACAATGAGCAGTTCTTC.

The chain combines TRBV15 with TRBJ2-1; D might be TRBD2 (6 bases). Trimming took off 0 bases at V and 6 bases at J, with 9 bases between the two ends. Per the germline V gene, CDR1 is LNHNV and CDR2 is YYDKDF (reference sequence). This CDR3 is built from 14 residues. CDR3 in DNA: TGTGCCACCAGCAGAGATCTAGCGTCCAATGAGCAGTTCTTC. This gives the protein CATSRDLASNEQFF.

This clone was detected only once. The gene calls are TRBV7-8 and TRBJ2-2, with 8 nucleotides matching TRBD2. The CDR3 consists of 17 residues. The ends lost 1 base at V and 0 bases at J; junction bases unmatched: 4. Looked up from germline, CDR1 is SGHVS and CDR2 is FQNEAQ. CDR3 loop: CASSLDTSGANTGELFF. The CDR3, as DNA: TGTGCCAGCAGCTTAGATACTAGCGGAGCGAACACCGGGGAGCTGTTTTTT.

The V gene is TRBV20-1, the J gene TRBJ2-2; D unresolved. Germline lookup yields CDR1 DFQATT and CDR2 SNEGSKA (reference sequence). V was trimmed by 3 bases and J by 1 base, leaving 9 bases between them. The CDR3 totals 14 residues. Written as DNA, the CDR3 is TGCAGTGCTAGTACCCAGAAGAACACCGGGGAGCTGTTTTTT. Residues: CSASTQKNTGELFF.

There are a few counts of this clone. The V and J genes are TRBV18 and TRBJ1-5; D is unclear. V shed 3 bases and J shed 6 bases, with 12 bases lying between them. Germline CDR1 reads KGHSH; CDR2 reads LQKENI. CDR3 length equals 14 residues. The CDR3 bases are TGTGCCAGCTCACCCGGGATCGGATTTCAGCCCCAGCATTTT. Its translation: CASSPGIGFQPQHF.

CDR3 sequence reads: CASSIYGTGARQETQYF. DNA of the CDR3: TGTGCCAGTAGTATTTACGGGACAGGGGCGCGGCAAGAGACCCAGTACTTC. This sequence joins TRBV19 and TRBJ2-5, with TRBD1 identical over 10 bases. The germline V gene encodes CDR1 LNHDA and CDR2 SQIVND (reference sequence). The CDR3 is made up of 17 amino acids. V shed 3 bases, J shed 2 bases, and the junction held 9 bases outside the gene matches.

V and J are TRBV7-8 and TRBJ1-2; no clear D gene. The CDR3 covers 13 residues. The V and J ends lost 5 bases and 3 bases respectively, with 10 bases between them. Germline V gene sequence: CDR1 SGHVS, CDR2 FQNEAQ. CDR3 sequence reads: CASSEGWDYGYTF. The CDR3 DNA reads TGTGCCAGCAGCGAGGGCTGGGACTATGGCTACACCTTC.

This rearrangement joins TRBV19 to TRBJ2-1, with 8 bases lining up with TRBD2. CDR3 length equals 16 residues. Germline lookup yields CDR1 LNHDA and CDR2 SQIVND (reference sequence). J was trimmed by 9 bases and V by 1 base; bases with no gene match: 11. CDR3 sequence reads: CASSIVRTAGVTEQFF. The CDR3 DNA is TGTGCCAGTAGTATAGTCAGGACAGCGGGAGTAACTGAGCAGTTCTTC.

The chain recombines TRBV7-2 with TRBJ1-1; no firm D call. CDR3 length equals 15 residues. V was clipped by 1 base and J by 0 bases, with 9 bases between them. Germline V gives CDR1 SGHTA, CDR2 FQGNSA. In DNA, the CDR3 is TGTGCCAGCAGCTTAGGAGGCAGTATGAACACTGAAGCTTTCTTT. This gives the protein CASSLGGSMNTEAFF.

The chain uses TRBV19 and TRBJ2-7; no reliable D call. The CDR3 extends over 16 amino acids. Germline CDR1 LNHDA, CDR2 SQIVND (reference sequence). With 3 bases removed from V and 0 bases from J, the gap between germline ends came to 15 bases. CDR3 DNA sequence: TGTGCCAGTAGTATTTATTCGTCCCGCAGCTCCTACGAGCAGTACTTC. This codes for CASSIYSSRSSYEQYF.

This clone was seen only once. The chain carries TRBV13 and TRBJ1-1; TRBD1 might be the D (6 bases). Germline values: CDR1 PRHDT, CDR2 FYEKMQ (reference sequence). This CDR3 comprises 15 residues. Trimming took off 5 bases at V and 4 bases at J, with 17 bases between the two ends. CDR3 nucleotides: TGTGCCAGCAGCCCCCCAGTGGGGGCGGGCACTGAAGCTTTCTTT. Amino acids: CASSPPVGAGTEAFF.

This clone was detected once. The chain employs TRBV18 and TRBJ2-5; possible D gene TRBD2, 5 bases. Per germline, CDR1 KGHSH and CDR2 LQKENI. This CDR3 comprises 14 residues. The V end was cut by 3 bases, the J end by 5 bases, with 13 bases between. This chain's CDR3 is CASSPTTSYETQYF. The CDR3 bases are TGTGCCAGCTCACCTACCACTAGTTACGAGACCCAGTACTTC.

The chain recombines TRBV6-5 with TRBJ2-2; D remains unclear. Between the trimmed V and J ends, which lost 6 bases and 6 bases, there was a span of 14 bases. This CDR3 has 14 residues. The germline CDR1 and CDR2 sequences are MNHEY and SVGAGI. The CDR3 sequence: CASRNPFLAGELFF. Written as DNA, the CDR3 is TGTGCCAGCAGGAACCCCTTTTTAGCCGGGGAGCTGTTTTTT.

The gene calls are TRBV4-1 and TRBJ2-7, with TRBD2 identical over 9 bases. The V segment lost 4 bases and the J segment 5 bases; nucleotides outside the gene matches: 9. The CDR3 has 15 residues. CDR1 is MGHRA, CDR2 YSYEKL, per germline. Here the CDR3 DNA reads TGCGCCAGCAGCCCCCATAATAGCGGGGGTAACGAGCAGTACTTC. It codes for CASSPHNSGGNEQYF.

The chain carries TRBV19 and TRBJ2-2; D gene uncertain. The CDR3 loop spans 14 amino acids. V lost 3 bases, J lost 1 base, and 6 bases lay in between. Germline V CDR1 and CDR2: LNHDA, SQIVND (reference sequence). The CDR3 sequence is CASSMSRNTGELFF. CDR3 in DNA: TGTGCCAGTAGTATGAGTAGGAACACCGGGGAGCTGTTTTTT.

This chain joins TRBV25-1 and TRBJ1-4; D perhaps matches TRBD1 (6 bases). Germline V gene lookup returns CDR1 MGHDK and CDR2 SYGVNS. The CDR3 has 16 amino acids. Trimming removed 7 bases from V and 0 bases from J, with 15 bases in between. CDR3 nucleotides: TGTGCCAGCACGGACAGTAGGATTGCAACTAATGAAAAACTGTTTTTT. Protein: CASTDSRIATNEKLFF.

J is TRBJ1-5 and V is TRBV20-1; 7 bases are a match to TRBD1. CDR1 is DFQATT and CDR2 is SNEGSKA in the germline V gene (reference sequence). With 6 bases clipped from V and 11 bases from J, the junction kept 1 base outside the gene matches. This CDR3 has 9 amino acids. CDR3 sequence: CSARGSQHF. In DNA, the CDR3 is TGCAGTGCCAGGGGGTCCCAGCATTTT.

The chain recombines TRBV4-1 with TRBJ2-1; D remains ambiguous. V was trimmed by 3 bases and J by 6 bases, leaving 3 bases between them. Germline V CDR1 and CDR2: MGHRA, YSYEKL. The CDR3 length is 11 residues. For the CDR3, the DNA is TGCGCCAGCAGCCAGGCCAATGAGCAGTTCTTC. Translated: CASSQANEQFF.

The V gene is TRBV30, the J gene TRBJ1-1; D ambiguous. The CDR3 covers 12 residues. The ends were cut back, 0 bases at V and 4 bases at J, with 6 bases in the middle. Germline V gives CDR1 GTSNPN, CDR2 SVGIG (reference sequence). The DNA of the CDR3 is TGTGCCTGGAGTGTGGGAGCCACTGAAGCTTTCTTT. Amino acids: CAWSVGATEAFF. Full variable domain (rest looked up from reference TRBV30 and TRBJ1-1): SQTIHQWPATLVQPVGSPLSLECTVEGTSNPNLYWYRQAAGRGLQLLFYSVGIGQISSEVPQNLSASRPQDRQFILSSKKLLLSDSGFYLCAWSVGATEAFFGQGTRLTVV.

This clone was seen more than once but under ten times. The V call is TRBV28, the J call TRBJ1-1; D gene unclear. Trimming removed 1 base at V and 5 bases at J, with 5 bases between. In germline, CDR1 is MDHEN, CDR2 SYDVKM. The CDR3 is made up of 12 amino acids. The chain's CDR3 is CASSLLRTEAFF. The CDR3 bases are TGTGCCAGCAGTTTATTGAGGACTGAAGCTTTCTTT.

The chain recombines TRBV23-1 with TRBJ2-6; 11 bases are a match to TRBD1. TRBV23-1 is an ORF, and what it does is uncertain. The V segment lost 7 bases and the J segment 0 bases; nucleotides outside the gene matches: 14. The CDR3 length is 20 residues. CDR3 residues: CASTTPGGQGDISGANVLTF. The CDR3 DNA sequence: TGCGCCAGCACCACCCCGGGGGGACAGGGGGATATCTCTGGGGCCAACGTCCTGACTTTC.